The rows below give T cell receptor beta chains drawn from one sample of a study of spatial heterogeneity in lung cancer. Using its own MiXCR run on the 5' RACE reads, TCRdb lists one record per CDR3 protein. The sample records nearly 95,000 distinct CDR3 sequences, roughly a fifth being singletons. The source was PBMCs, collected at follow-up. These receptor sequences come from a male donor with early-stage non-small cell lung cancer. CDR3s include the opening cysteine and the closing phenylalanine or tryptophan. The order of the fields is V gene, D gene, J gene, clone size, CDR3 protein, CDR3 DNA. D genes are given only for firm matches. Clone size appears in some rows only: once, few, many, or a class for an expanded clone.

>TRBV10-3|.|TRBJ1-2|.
CASESGSGSDGYTF
TGTGCCAGCGAATCAGGGTCGGGGTCCGATGGCTACACCTTC
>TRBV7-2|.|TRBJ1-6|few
CASSLEGGYNSPLHF
TGTGCCAGCAGCTTAGAGGGCGGTTATAATTCACCCCTCCACTTT
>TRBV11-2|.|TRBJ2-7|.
CASSPQDYEQYF
TGTGCCAGCAGCCCCCAGGACTACGAGCAGTACTTC
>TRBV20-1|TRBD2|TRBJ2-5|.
CSARDLALAGGAETQYF
TGCAGTGCTAGAGATCTTGCGCTAGCGGGGGGTGCGGAGACCCAGTACTTC
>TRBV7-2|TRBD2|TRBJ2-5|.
CASSLVGQAGGVETQYF
TGTGCCAGCAGCTTAGTGGGACAAGCGGGGGGCGTAGAGACCCAGTACTTC
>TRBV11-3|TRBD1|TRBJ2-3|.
CASREQGAQFTDTQYF
TGTGCCAGCAGAGAACAGGGGGCGCAATTCACAGATACGCAGTATTTT
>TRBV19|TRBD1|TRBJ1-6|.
CASNPSDRGGNSPLHF
TGTGCCAGTAACCCCTCCGACAGGGGCGGCAATTCACCCCTCCACTTT
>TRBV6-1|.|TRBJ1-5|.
CASSEYLNQPQHF
TGTGCCAGCAGTGAATACCTCAATCAGCCCCAGCATTTT
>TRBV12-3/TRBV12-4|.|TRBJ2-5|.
CASRRGGDTQYF
TGTGCCAGCAGGAGAGGAGGAGATACCCAGTACTTC
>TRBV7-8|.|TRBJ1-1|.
CASNEGHRTNTEAFF
TGTGCCAGCAACGAGGGACACCGGACGAACACTGAAGCTTTCTTT
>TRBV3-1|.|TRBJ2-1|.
CASSQDRRSYNEQFF
TGTGCCAGCAGCCAAGATCGCAGATCCTACAATGAGCAGTTCTTC
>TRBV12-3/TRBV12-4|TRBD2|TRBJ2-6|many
CASSTTSGYSGANVLTF
TGTGCCAGCAGCACGACTAGCGGGTACTCTGGGGCCAACGTCCTGACTTTC
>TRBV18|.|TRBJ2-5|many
CASSPGAETQYF
TGTGCCAGCTCACCAGGGGCTGAGACCCAGTACTTC
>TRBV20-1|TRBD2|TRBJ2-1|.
CSAPGGRYNEQFF
TGCAGTGCTCCGGGAGGAAGGTACAATGAGCAGTTCTTC
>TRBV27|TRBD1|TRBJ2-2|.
CASSSGGAQTGELFF
TGTGCCAGCAGTTCAGGGGGCGCACAAACCGGGGAGCTGTTTTTT
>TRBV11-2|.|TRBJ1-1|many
CASSLANTEAFF
TGTGCCAGCAGCTTGGCAAACACTGAAGCTTTCTTT
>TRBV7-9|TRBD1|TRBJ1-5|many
CASSQGQNSNQPQHF
TGTGCCAGCAGCCAGGGACAGAATAGCAATCAGCCCCAGCATTTT
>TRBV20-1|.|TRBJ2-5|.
CSTDGEKKETQYF
TGCAGTACGGATGGCGAAAAAAAAGAGACCCAGTACTTC
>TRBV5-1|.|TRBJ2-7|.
CASSLEEGPTYEQYF
TGCGCCAGCAGCTTGGAAGAGGGTCCAACCTACGAGCAGTACTTC
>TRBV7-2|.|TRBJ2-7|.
CASSTAHTGRYEQYF
TGTGCCAGCAGCACAGCCCATACGGGCCGCTACGAGCAGTACTTC
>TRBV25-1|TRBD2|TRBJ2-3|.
CASSRSGGTDTQYF
TGTGCCAGCAGTAGGAGCGGGGGGACAGATACGCAGTATTTT
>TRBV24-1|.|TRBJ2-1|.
CATSALREQFF
TGTGCCACCAGTGCCCTGAGAGAGCAGTTCTTC
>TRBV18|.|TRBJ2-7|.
CASSLRGSYEQYF
TGTGCCAGCTCACTTCGGGGCTCCTACGAGCAGTACTTC
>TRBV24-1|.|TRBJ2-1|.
CATSDVRGGADEQFF
TGTGCCACCAGTGATGTTCGGGGTGGTGCAGATGAGCAGTTCTTC
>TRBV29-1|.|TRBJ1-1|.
CSVARGYTEAFF
TGCAGCGTTGCAAGGGGTTACACTGAAGCTTTCTTT
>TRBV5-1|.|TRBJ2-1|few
CASSAGLLRDEQFF
TGCGCCAGCAGCGCCGGACTCCTTAGGGATGAGCAGTTCTTC
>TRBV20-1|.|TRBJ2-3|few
CSATRPTSGNTQYF
TGCAGTGCTACCCGCCCGACGTCGGGGAATACGCAGTATTTT
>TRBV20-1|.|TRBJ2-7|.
CSARERDYEQYF
TGCAGTGCTAGAGAGCGGGACTACGAGCAGTACTTC
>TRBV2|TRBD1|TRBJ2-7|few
CASSPHRGPGVEQYF
TGTGCCAGCAGTCCGCACAGGGGGCCGGGGGTGGAGCAGTACTTC
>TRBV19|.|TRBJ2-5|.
CASSIKETQYF
TGTGCCAGTAGTATTAAAGAGACCCAGTACTTC
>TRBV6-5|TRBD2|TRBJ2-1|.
CASSSVSGGARNEQFF
TGTGCCAGCAGTTCAGTTAGCGGGGGGGCCCGAAATGAGCAGTTCTTC
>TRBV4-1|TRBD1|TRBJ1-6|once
CASSPTTGGTSPLHF
TGCGCCAGCAGCCCCACGACAGGGGGGACTTCACCCCTCCACTTT
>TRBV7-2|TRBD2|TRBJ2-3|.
CASSLVSTSGSDTQYF
TGTGCCAGCAGCTTAGTGTCGACTAGCGGGTCAGATACGCAGTATTTT
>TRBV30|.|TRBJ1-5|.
CAWDPRYKGINQPQHF
TGTGCCTGGGACCCCCGGTACAAAGGAATAAATCAGCCCCAGCATTTT
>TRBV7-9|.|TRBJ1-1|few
CASSYSHETRNTEAFF
TGTGCCAGCAGCTATTCGCATGAGACACGGAACACTGAAGCTTTCTTT
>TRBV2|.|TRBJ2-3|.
CASSDRTVTDTQYF
TGTGCCAGCAGTGACAGGACTGTGACAGATACGCAGTATTTT
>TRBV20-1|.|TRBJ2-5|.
CSSRQEGETQYF
TGCAGTTCCCGACAGGAGGGAGAGACCCAGTACTTC
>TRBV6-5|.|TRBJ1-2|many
CASSYSIGETYGYTF
TGTGCCAGCAGTTACTCTATCGGGGAAACATATGGCTACACCTTC
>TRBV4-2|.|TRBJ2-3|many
CASSHGGVYSTDTQYF
TGTGCCAGCAGCCATGGCGGAGTTTATAGCACAGATACGCAGTATTTT
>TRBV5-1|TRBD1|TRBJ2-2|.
CASSLEGQTLTGELFF
TGCGCCAGCAGCTTGGAGGGACAGACGCTGACCGGGGAGCTGTTTTTT
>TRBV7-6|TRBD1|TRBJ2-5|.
CASSSGQGAGGETQYF
TGTGCCAGCAGCTCAGGACAGGGGGCTGGGGGAGAGACCCAGTACTTC
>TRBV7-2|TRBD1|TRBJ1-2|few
CASSLGGQGGSYGYTF
TGTGCCAGCAGCTTGGGGGGACAGGGAGGGAGCTATGGCTACACCTTC
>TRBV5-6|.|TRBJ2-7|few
CASSVLQGGEQYF
TGTGCCAGCAGCGTTTTACAGGGTGGCGAGCAGTACTTC
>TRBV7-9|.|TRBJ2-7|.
CATSESGIYEQYF
TGTGCCACCTCGGAGTCGGGGATCTACGAGCAGTACTTC
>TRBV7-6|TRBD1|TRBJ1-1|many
CASSFGTVTEAFF
TGTGCCAGCAGCTTTGGGACAGTCACTGAAGCTTTCTTT
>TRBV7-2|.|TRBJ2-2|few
CASSFFTGELFF
TGTGCCAGCAGCTTTTTCACCGGGGAGCTGTTTTTT
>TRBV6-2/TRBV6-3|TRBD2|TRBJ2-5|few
CASSYDSGGSETQYF
TGTGCCAGCAGTTACGACAGCGGGGGTTCTGAGACCCAGTACTTC
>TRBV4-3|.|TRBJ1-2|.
CASSQSGLDRDGYTF
TGCGCCAGCAGCCAATCGGGCCTAGATCGGGACGGCTACACCTTC
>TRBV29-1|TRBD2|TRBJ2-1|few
CSVDWGTSGGDEQFF
TGCAGCGTTGACTGGGGGACTAGCGGGGGTGATGAGCAGTTCTTC
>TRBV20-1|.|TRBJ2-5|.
CSAWDASGGKTQYF
TGCAGTGCTTGGGACGCAAGCGGCGGGAAGACCCAGTACTTC
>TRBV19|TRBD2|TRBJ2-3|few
CASSSQRGSTDTQYF
TGTGCCAGTAGTAGCCAGCGGGGGAGCACAGATACGCAGTATTTT
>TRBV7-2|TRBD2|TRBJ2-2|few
CASSFTSGLNTGELFF
TGTGCCAGCAGCTTCACTAGCGGACTTAATACCGGGGAGCTGTTTTTT
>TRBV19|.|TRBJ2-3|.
CASTGVSSSTDTQYF
TGTGCCAGTACCGGAGTGAGCTCTAGCACAGATACGCAGTATTTT
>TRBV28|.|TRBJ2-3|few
CASSYEGLASTDTQYF
TGTGCCAGCAGTTACGAGGGTCTAGCTAGCACAGATACGCAGTATTTT
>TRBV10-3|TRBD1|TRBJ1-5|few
CAISHGTGDGQPQHF
TGTGCCATCAGCCACGGGACAGGGGATGGACAGCCCCAGCATTTT
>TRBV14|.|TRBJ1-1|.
CASSQVNRRMRAFF
TGTGCCAGCAGCCAAGTGAATCGCAGGATGCGAGCTTTCTTT
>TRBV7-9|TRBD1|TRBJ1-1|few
CASSAPDRGVTEAFF
TGTGCCAGCAGCGCACCTGACAGGGGCGTTACTGAAGCTTTCTTT
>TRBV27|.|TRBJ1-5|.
CASSPDIYQPQHF
TGTGCCAGCAGTCCCGACATTTATCAGCCCCAGCATTTT